Below are 22 T cell receptor beta chains sequenced from a single sample in a study of cytomegalovirus exposure and HLA in healthy donors. A multiplex PCR was run with 60 Vbeta primers and 13 Jbeta primers. Repertoires were generated with immunoSEQ multiplex PCR, while TCRdb's copy carries only in-frame clones and drops some. Of more than 140,000 clones in the sample, approximately 71% were seen once. The source material was PBMCs. All receptors come from a man aged 35 to 55 in good health and CMV-seronegative.

This clone was seen only once. The J gene is TRBJ1-4, the V gene TRBV28, with 9 bases matching TRBD1. The germline V gene has CDR1 MDHEN and CDR2 SYDVKM. The trim removed 2 bases at V and 7 bases at J, leaving 5 bases unmatched. The CDR3 has 15 residues. The CDR3 coding sequence is TGTGCCAGCAGTTTAAGGGACAGGGAGGTTGAAAAACTGTTTTTT. Amino acids: CASSLRDREVEKLFF.

Here the CDR3 reads CASGAEGGANVLTF. The DNA for the CDR3 is TGTGCCAGCGGCGCAGAGGGTGGGGCCAACGTCCTGACTTTC. The chain has TRBV6-4 and TRBJ2-6, with a tentative D call TRBD2 (5 bases). The germline gives CDR1 MRHNA, CDR2 SNTAGT. The CDR3 is 14 amino acids. Trimming removed 8 bases at V and 3 bases at J, with 11 bases between.

The chain employs TRBV7-2 and TRBJ2-3; D perhaps matches TRBD1 (5 bases). V was pared by 0 bases and J by 1 base, with 11 bases between. Germline V gene data show CDR1 as SGHTA and CDR2 as FQGNSA. The CDR3 is 16 amino acids. Here the CDR3 DNA reads TGTGCCAGCAGCTTAGCGTGGCAGGGTGGCACAGATACGCAGTATTTT. This codes for CASSLAWQGGTDTQYF.

In the case of this clone: The sample contains more than one DNA sequence encoding this CDR3. The chain joins TRBV5-1 to TRBJ2-3; TRBD2 matches at 8 bases. CDR1 is SGHRS and CDR2 is YFSETQ in the germline V gene. There are 15 residues in the CDR3. Trimming took 1 base from V and 4 from J; bases not matched to a gene: 5. CDR3: CASSLRAGGADTQYF. The CDR3 bases are TGCGCCAGCAGCTTGAGGGCCGGGGGGGCAGATACGCAGTATTTT.

This clone was counted a few times. This rearrangement joins TRBV11-1 to TRBJ2-2, with D possibly matching TRBD1 (5 bases). The CDR3 has 16 amino acids. The germline CDR1 and CDR2 sequences are SGHAT and FQDESV (reference sequence). V lost 2 bases to trimming and J lost 1 base, with 11 bases between them. This CDR3 reads CASSLFRQMNTGELFF. The CDR3 DNA is TGTGCCAGCAGCTTATTTAGACAGATGAACACCGGGGAGCTGTTTTTT.

This clone was seen a few times. The rearrangement links TRBV5-6 to TRBJ2-7; TRBD2 is a possible D gene (5 bases). Germline assignment: CDR1 SGHDT and CDR2 YYEEEE. This CDR3 comprises 13 residues. V was trimmed by 1 base and J by 7 bases, leaving 12 bases between them. The CDR3 coding sequence is TGTGCCAGCAGCTTGTGGCGGGTCCGGGAGCAGTACTTC. It codes for CASSLWRVREQYF.

The rearrangement links TRBV7-7 to TRBJ2-3, with TRBD2 matching over 13 bases. Germline V gives CDR1 SSHAT, CDR2 FNYEAQ (reference sequence). V gave up 5 bases and J gave up 6 bases; unmatched junction bases: 8. The CDR3 runs 16 residues. CDR3 nucleotide sequence: TGTGCCAGCAGCCCTTTGACTAGCGGGGGGCAGGATACGCAGTATTTT. It encodes CASSPLTSGGQDTQYF.

The CDR3 loop is CASSPGTNTGELFF. CDR3 DNA: TGTGCCAGCAGCCCGGGGACTAACACCGGGGAGCTGTTTTTT. This chain joins TRBV7-7 and TRBJ2-2, with D possibly TRBD2 on 6 matching bases. Germline CDR1 SSHAT, CDR2 FNYEAQ (reference sequence). Trimming took 5 bases from V and 2 from J, leaving 9 bases between them. The CDR3 runs to 14 residues.

The CDR3 sequence: CAISEEGPGLRYEQYF. The CDR3 nucleotides read TGTGCCATCAGTGAAGAGGGACCGGGACTCCGCTACGAGCAGTACTTC. The chain employs TRBV10-3 and TRBJ2-7, with D perhaps TRBD2 (6 bases). CDR1 is ENHRY, CDR2 SYGVKD, per germline. The CDR3 covers 16 residues. V dropped 3 bases and J dropped 3 bases, with 18 bases sitting between them.

J is TRBJ2-2 and V is TRBV6-4; D remains ambiguous. Germline V gives CDR1 MRHNA, CDR2 SNTAGT. The CDR3 has 14 residues. V lost 0 bases and J 6 bases, leaving 8 bases between the germline ends. CDR3 nucleotides: TGTGCCAGCAGTGACTCGAGTGAAGCCGGGGAGCTGTTTTTT. It encodes CASSDSSEAGELFF.

This clone has more than one count but fewer than ten. This chain links TRBV5-4 with TRBJ2-7; 12 nucleotides line up with TRBD2. Germline values: CDR1 SGHNT, CDR2 YYREEE (reference sequence). There are 16 residues in the CDR3. V shed 3 bases, J shed 4 bases, and the junction held 8 bases outside the gene matches. CDR3 protein: CASSSPTSGGTYEQYF. CDR3 nucleotides: TGTGCCAGCAGCTCACCCACTAGCGGGGGGACTTACGAGCAGTACTTC.

This clone was seen only a few times. The chain carries TRBV7-9 and TRBJ2-1, with 8 nucleotides matching TRBD2. The V gene end was trimmed by 10 bases and the J gene end by 4 bases; junction bases not matched to a gene: 6. This CDR3 spans 13 amino acids. Germline loops: CDR1 SEHNR, CDR2 FQNEAQ (reference sequence). In nucleotides, the CDR3 is TGTGCCATCGAAGCGGGGGAGTACAATGAGCAGTTCTTC. It translates to CAIEAGEYNEQFF. Full variable domain (remainder filled in from reference TRBV7-9 and TRBJ2-1): DTGVSQNPRHKITKRGQNVTFRCDPISEHNRLYWYRQTLGQGPEFLTYFQNEAQLEKSRLLSDRFSAERPKGSFSTLEIQRTEQGDSAMYLCAIEAGEYNEQFFGPGTRLTVL.

The CDR3 bases are TGTGCCAGCAGTCCGCAGGGGGTCCTGAATCAGCCCCAGCATTTT. Its protein is CASSPQGVLNQPQHF. The chain joins TRBV27 to TRBJ1-5; 7 bases map to TRBD1. The CDR3 totals 15 residues. Trimming at V came to 5 bases and at J to 4 bases, leaving 8 bases not matched to a gene. Germline V gene sequence: CDR1 MNHEY, CDR2 SMNVEV (reference sequence).

V and J are TRBV11-2 and TRBJ1-1; D uncertain. The CDR3 consists of 12 residues. Germline CDR1 is SGHAT and CDR2 is FQNNGV. V was cut by 3 bases and J by 8 bases, with 10 bases left in between. The CDR3 DNA reads TGTGCCAGCAGCTTCGCGGGGTTAGAAGCTTTCTTT. Its protein is CASSFAGLEAFF.

V and J are TRBV4-2 and TRBJ1-5; TRBD1 matches 7 bases. V lost 1 base, J lost 6 bases, and 3 bases stayed unmatched. The CDR3 covers 14 residues. Germline V lookup: CDR1 LGHNA, CDR2 YNFKEQ. This chain's CDR3 is CASSQGPGGQPQHF. CDR3 coding DNA: TGTGCCAGCAGCCAAGGGCCAGGGGGTCAGCCCCAGCATTTT.

This sequence joins TRBV6-5 and TRBJ1-2; 8 bases are shared with TRBD1. The V segment lost 6 bases and the J segment 7 bases; nucleotides outside the gene matches: 7. The germline V gene has CDR1 MNHEY and CDR2 SVGAGI. This CDR3 has 13 residues. The CDR3 loop is CASRDRVPFGYTF. Written as DNA, the CDR3 is TGTGCCAGCAGGGACAGGGTTCCTTTTGGCTACACCTTC.

V and J are TRBV6-1 and TRBJ1-5; D gene unclear. The ends were cut back, 0 bases at V and 0 bases at J, with 9 bases in the middle. CDR3 size: 16 residues. Germline lookup yields CDR1 MNHNS and CDR2 SASEGT. The CDR3 reads CASSEAGSYSNQPQHF. For the CDR3, the DNA is TGTGCCAGCAGTGAAGCGGGCAGTTATAGCAATCAGCCCCAGCATTTT.

J is TRBJ2-3 and V is TRBV19; 14 nucleotides line up with TRBD2. The CDR3 runs 17 residues. CDR1 is LNHDA, CDR2 SQIVND, per germline (reference sequence). V dropped 2 bases and J dropped 6; count of bases not matched to a gene: 7. CDR3 in DNA: TGTGCCAGTAGTATACGACTAGCGGGGGGGCATAGGGATACGCAGTATTTT. Translated: CASSIRLAGGHRDTQYF.

The chain uses TRBV7-9 and TRBJ1-6; weak D call: TRBD1 (6 bases). V was clipped by 4 bases and J by 6 bases, with 7 bases between them. The CDR3 is 13 residues long. Germline V CDR1 and CDR2: SEHNR, FQNEAQ (reference sequence). The CDR3 coding sequence is TGTGCCAGCAGCTCGGACAGTAATTCACCCCTCCACTTT. Its translation is CASSSDSNSPLHF.

The chain is built from TRBV28 and TRBJ1-1; a possible D gene is TRBD1 (6 bases). Germline V CDR1 and CDR2: MDHEN, SYDVKM. Trimming removed 7 bases at V and 1 base at J, with 13 bases between. CDR3 length equals 14 residues. CDR3: CASINSGANTEAFF. The CDR3 DNA reads TGTGCCAGCATCAATTCAGGGGCGAACACTGAAGCTTTCTTT.

The chain uses TRBV9 and TRBJ2-7, with TRBD1 as a possible D gene (5 bases). Germline assignment: CDR1 SGDLS and CDR2 YYNGEE. The germline V and J ends were trimmed by 3 bases and 5 bases, with 12 bases remaining between them. The CDR3 contains 13 residues. This CDR3 reads CASSATGLHEQYF. The CDR3, as DNA: TGTGCCAGCAGCGCCACAGGTCTCCACGAGCAGTACTTC.

The genes are TRBV27 and TRBJ2-7, with no clear D. V lost 2 bases to trimming and J lost 6 bases, with 11 bases between them. Per germline, CDR1 MNHEY and CDR2 SMNVEV (reference sequence). The CDR3 runs 13 residues. CDR3 coding DNA: TGTGCCAGCAGTTTAAGCCAACTATCCGAGCAGTACTTC. Translated, it gives CASSLSQLSEQYF.